These 26 T cell receptor beta chains came from one sample sequenced in a study of cytomegalovirus exposure and HLA in healthy donors. The PCR contained 60 Vbeta and 13 Jbeta primers. The protocol was immunoSEQ multiplex PCR, while the TCRdb copy is restricted to in-frame clones and leaves out a portion. Among about 300,000 clones listed, roughly 85% were seen once. Sample: PBMCs. All receptors come from a man aged 35-49 years in good health and CMV-seropositive.

The count of this clone is one. This sequence joins TRBV5-6 and TRBJ2-3; D unresolved. V lost 0 bases and J 0 bases, leaving 8 bases between the germline ends. Per germline, CDR1 SGHDT and CDR2 YYEEEE. The CDR3 totals 15 residues. The CDR3, as DNA: TGTGCCAGCAGCTTGGTTGATACTAGCACAGATACGCAGTATTTT. It encodes CASSLVDTSTDTQYF. Full variable domain (remainder filled in from reference TRBV5-6 and TRBJ2-3): DAGVTQSPTHLIKTRGQQVTLRCSPKSGHDTVSWYQQALGQGPQFIFQYYEEEERQRGNFPDRFSGHQFPNYSSELNVNALLLGDSALYLCASSLVDTSTDTQYFGPGTRLTVL.

The chain uses TRBV29-1 and TRBJ2-2; 10 nucleotides match TRBD2. The CDR3 spans 15 residues. The germline V gene encodes CDR1 SQVTM and CDR2 ANQGSEA. With V trimmed by 4 bases and J by 3 bases, 5 bases remained unmatched. DNA of the CDR3: TGCAGCGTTGCCCTAGCGGGAGCCCACACCGGGGAGCTGTTTTTT. It translates to CSVALAGAHTGELFF.

V gene TRBV6-6 combines with J gene TRBJ2-7; 15 bases agree with TRBD2. The V gene's germline CDR1 is MNHNY and CDR2 SVGAGI (reference sequence). The CDR3 spans 14 residues. V dropped 4 bases and J dropped 6; count of bases not matched to a gene: 1. CDR3 residues: CASSSGLAGGEQYF. Here the CDR3 DNA reads TGTGCCAGCAGTTCGGGACTAGCGGGAGGCGAGCAGTACTTC.

The chain links TRBV5-5 to TRBJ1-2; 8 nucleotides match TRBD1. Trimming at V came to 4 bases and at J to 4 bases, leaving 12 bases not matched to a gene. The CDR3 length is 16 residues. Germline loops: CDR1 SGHKS, CDR2 YYEKEE (reference sequence). CDR3 DNA sequence: TGTGCCAGCAGCCCCGAGTGGACAGGGAACCTCTATGGCTACACCTTC. Protein product: CASSPEWTGNLYGYTF.

This clone turned up a few times. V is TRBV28 and J is TRBJ2-7; perhaps TRBD1 as D (6 bases). The CDR3 runs 15 residues. V was trimmed by 4 bases and J by 1 base, leaving 14 bases between them. Germline lookup yields CDR1 MDHEN and CDR2 SYDVKM. CDR3 nucleotide sequence: TGTGCCAGCAGTTCACACAGGGAAGGATCCTACGAGCAGTACTTC. Amino acids: CASSSHREGSYEQYF.

The chain uses TRBV18 and TRBJ2-7, with 8 bases fitting TRBD2. This CDR3 is 16 amino acids long. CDR1 and CDR2 (germline): KGHSH, LQKENI. V gave up 4 bases and J gave up 1 base; unmatched junction bases: 9. CDR3 bases: TGTGCCAGCTCACTCCCGGGGGGGGGCAGGTCCTACGAGCAGTACTTC. Protein: CASSLPGGGRSYEQYF.

The chain uses TRBV6-5 and TRBJ1-1; 9 positions match TRBD1. The CDR3 length is 14 residues. Germline loops: CDR1 MNHEY, CDR2 SVGAGI. J lost 4 bases, V lost 6 bases, and 6 bases had no gene match. This chain's CDR3 is CASSPHRGLTEAFF. CDR3 DNA: TGTGCCAGCAGCCCCCACAGGGGGCTCACTGAAGCTTTCTTT.

This sequence joins TRBV5-8 and TRBJ2-5; D gene ambiguous. Germline CDR1 reads SGHTS; CDR2 reads YDEGEE. The V end was cut by 0 bases, the J end by 11 bases, with 8 bases between. The length of the CDR3 is 11 residues. As DNA, the CDR3 is TGTGCCAGCAGCTTGGCCGTCTTGCAGTACTTC. Translation: CASSLAVLQYF.

The V gene is TRBV14, the J gene TRBJ2-7; D might be TRBD1 (6 bases). V lost 6 bases, J lost 5 bases, and 14 bases lay in between. The germline V gene has CDR1 SGHDN and CDR2 FVKESK. The CDR3 loop spans 13 amino acids. The CDR3 is CASRQTGEDEQYF. The DNA of the CDR3 is TGTGCCAGCAGACAGACAGGTGAAGACGAGCAGTACTTC.

V usage is TRBV9 and J usage is TRBJ2-3, with TRBD2 matching over 9 bases. CDR3 length: 17 amino acids. Germline V CDR1 and CDR2: SGDLS, YYNGEE. V gave up 3 bases and J gave up 3 bases; unmatched junction bases: 11. CDR3 sequence (DNA): TGTGCCAGCAGCGCCCCCAACTTAGCGGGAGTGACAGATACGCAGTATTTT. Its translation is CASSAPNLAGVTDTQYF. Complete variable domain (other parts from reference TRBV9 and TRBJ2-3): DSGVTQTPKHLITATGQRVTLRCSPRSGDLSVYWYQQSLDQGLQFLIQYYNGEERAKGNILERFSAQQFPDLHSELNLSSLELGDSALYFCASSAPNLAGVTDTQYFGPGTRLTVL.

This chain uses TRBV27 with TRBJ1-4, with 9 bases aligning to TRBD1. Trimming took 5 bases from V and 8 from J; bases not matched to a gene: 9. Germline V gives CDR1 MNHEY, CDR2 SMNVEV (reference sequence). The CDR3 is 15 residues long. The CDR3, as DNA: TGTGCCAGCAGTCCCTGGGACAGGGTTACCGAAAAACTGTTTTTT. Translation gives CASSPWDRVTEKLFF.

The genes are TRBV25-1 and TRBJ1-2; a possible D gene is TRBD1 (5 bases). V lost 6 bases, J lost 4 bases, and 15 bases lay in between. CDR1 is MGHDK and CDR2 is SYGVNS in the germline V gene. The CDR3 contains 14 residues. The CDR3 region is CASSTRDAPYGYTF. CDR3 sequence (DNA): TGTGCCAGCAGCACCAGGGATGCCCCCTATGGCTACACCTTC.

The gene calls are TRBV19 and TRBJ2-1; 7 bases agree with TRBD2. Germline lookup yields CDR1 LNHDA and CDR2 SQIVND (reference sequence). J lost 0 bases, V lost 7 bases, and 9 bases had no gene match. The CDR3 has 16 amino acids. The CDR3 protein is CASKYGAGSSYNEQFF. DNA for the CDR3: TGTGCCAGTAAGTATGGAGCGGGAAGCTCCTACAATGAGCAGTTCTTC.

This clone is a singleton in its sample. This chain uses TRBV7-3 with TRBJ2-5; 11 bases are a match to TRBD2. CDR3 size: 17 residues. After removal of 0 bases from V and 4 bases from J, the junction contained 7 bases not matched to a gene. CDR1 is SGHTA, CDR2 FQGTGA, per germline. The CDR3 loop is CASSLTSLAGGGETQYF. The CDR3 nucleotides read TGTGCCAGCAGCTTAACTTCGCTAGCGGGGGGAGGAGAGACCCAGTACTTC. Full variable domain (missing parts from reference TRBV7-3 and TRBJ2-5): GAGVSQTPSNKVTEKGKYVELRCDPISGHTALYWYRQSLGQGPEFLIYFQGTGAADDSGLPNDRFFAVRPEGSVSTLKIQRTERGDSAVYLCASSLTSLAGGGETQYFGPGTRLLVL.

The V gene is TRBV28, the J gene TRBJ1-5, with TRBD1 as a possible D gene (5 bases). The ends were cut back, 6 bases at V and 0 bases at J, with 15 bases in the middle. The CDR3 is made up of 16 amino acids. Germline V gives CDR1 MDHEN, CDR2 SYDVKM. CDR3 residues: CASRPRDFHSNQPQHF. The CDR3 DNA sequence: TGTGCCAGCAGGCCCAGGGACTTTCATAGCAATCAGCCCCAGCATTTT. Full variable domain (rest looked up from reference TRBV28 and TRBJ1-5): DVKVTQSSRYLVKRTGEKVFLECVQDMDHENMFWYRQDPGLGLRLIYFSYDVKMKEKGDIPEGYSVSREKKERFSLILESASTNQTSMYLCASRPRDFHSNQPQHFGDGTRLSIL.

The chain is built from TRBV7-3 and TRBJ2-1, with D tentatively TRBD2 (6 bases). CDR1 and CDR2 from the germline V gene are SGHTA and FQGTGA. This CDR3 comprises 15 residues. Trimming cost V 2 bases and J 6 bases, with 14 bases left between them. The CDR3 loop is CASSLQPGLRNEQFF. In nucleotides, the CDR3 is TGTGCCAGCAGCTTACAGCCGGGACTGCGCAATGAGCAGTTCTTC.

The chain joins TRBV5-1 to TRBJ2-1; 15 bases align to TRBD2. Germline V gives CDR1 SGHRS, CDR2 YFSETQ. The CDR3 loop spans 16 amino acids. V trimming: 3 bases; J trimming: 4 bases; junction bases outside the gene matches: 2. DNA for the CDR3: TGCGCCAGCAGCTGGGGACTAGCGGGAGGATACAATGAGCAGTTCTTC. This translates into CASSWGLAGGYNEQFF.

The V gene is TRBV7-9, the J gene TRBJ2-7; a possible D gene is TRBD1 (6 bases). The CDR3 loop spans 12 amino acids. Trimming left V 4 bases short and J 4 bases short, with 8 bases between. The V gene's germline CDR1 is SEHNR and CDR2 FQNEAQ (reference sequence). The CDR3 DNA is TGTGCCAGCAGCTGGACAGAGTACGAGCAGTACTTC. It specifies CASSWTEYEQYF.

This sequence joins TRBV29-1 and TRBJ2-7; D may be TRBD1 (7 bases). The CDR3 extends over 15 amino acids. From germline, CDR1 is SQVTM and CDR2 ANQGSEA. V gave up 6 bases and J gave up 6 bases, with 24 bases separating them. CDR3 region: CSVRGTLKGAGEQYF. Here the CDR3 DNA reads TGCAGCGTACGGGGGACGCTGAAGGGGGCTGGCGAGCAGTACTTC.

The genes are TRBV7-8 and TRBJ2-3; tentative D call: TRBD2 (7 bases). Germline lookup yields CDR1 SGHVS and CDR2 FQNEAQ. The CDR3 is made up of 13 amino acids. The V gene lost 7 bases and the J gene lost 5 bases, with 13 bases spanning the gap. The CDR3 is CASMGGLRDTQYF. The CDR3 DNA sequence: TGTGCCAGCATGGGGGGGCTCCGAGATACGCAGTATTTT.

This clone was seen only once. The V and J genes are TRBV7-2 and TRBJ2-3, with 8 bases matching TRBD1. The CDR3 spans 13 residues. CDR1 and CDR2 (germline): SGHTA, FQGNSA. The junction had 1 base not matched to a gene; V was cut back by 1 base and J by 7 bases. The CDR3 DNA sequence: TGTGCCAGCAGCTTAGACAGGGGGAATACGCAGTATTTT. The encoded protein is CASSLDRGNTQYF.

V gene TRBV2 combines with J gene TRBJ2-7; TRBD1 matches 7 bases. Trimming at V came to 3 bases and at J to 2 bases, leaving 22 bases not matched to a gene. The germline V gene has CDR1 SNHLY and CDR2 FYNNEI. The length of the CDR3 is 20 residues. DNA of the CDR3: TGTGCCAGCAGTGATCCCCGTGGCGAGGTGGGCACCGGGACAGCCTACGAGCAGTACTTC. The encoded protein is CASSDPRGEVGTGTAYEQYF.

The chain links TRBV7-8 to TRBJ1-2; D remains ambiguous. This CDR3 spans 11 amino acids. V was clipped by 3 bases and J by 7 bases, with 6 bases between them. CDR1 is SGHVS, CDR2 FQNEAQ, per germline. The CDR3 is CASSFAIGYTF. CDR3 in DNA: TGTGCCAGCAGCTTTGCTATTGGCTACACCTTC.

This clone was counted a few times. The rearrangement links TRBV13 to TRBJ1-6, with 7 bases identical to TRBD1. The trim removed 0 bases at V and 7 bases at J, leaving 9 bases unmatched. CDR1 is PRHDT, CDR2 FYEKMQ, per germline (reference sequence). The CDR3 consists of 17 residues. CDR3 loop: CASSLGQGSRLNSPLHF. CDR3 nucleotide sequence: TGTGCCAGCAGCTTAGGACAGGGGAGCCGGTTAAATTCACCCCTCCACTTT. Looking up the rest from reference TRBV13 and TRBJ1-6 gives the full variable domain: AAGVIQSPRHLIKEKRETATLKCYPIPRHDTVYWYQQGPGQDPQFLISFYEKMQSDKGSIPDRFSAQQFSDYHSELNMSSLELGDSALYFCASSLGQGSRLNSPLHFGNGTRLTVT.

The chain recombines TRBV7-8 with TRBJ1-2; 9 bases map to TRBD1. The CDR3 consists of 16 residues. Germline CDR1 and CDR2: SGHVS and FQNEAQ. V lost 4 bases, J lost 4 bases, and 10 bases stayed unmatched. The DNA of the CDR3 is TGTGCCAGCAGCTCGACCGGGACAGGGACCATCTATGGCTACACCTTC. Translating it yields CASSSTGTGTIYGYTF. Looking up the rest from reference TRBV7-8 and TRBJ1-2 gives the full variable domain: GAGVSQSPRYKVAKRGQDVALRCDPISGHVSLFWYQQALGQGPEFLTYFQNEAQLDKSGLPSDRFFAERPEGSVSTLKIQRTQQEDSAVYLCASSSTGTGTIYGYTFGSGTRLTVV.

This chain connects TRBV5-4 to TRBJ2-5; 12 positions agree with TRBD2. The V gene end was trimmed by 3 bases and the J gene end by 3 bases; junction bases not matched to a gene: 6. This CDR3 spans 16 amino acids. CDR1 and CDR2 from the germline V gene are SGHNT and YYREEE (reference sequence). The CDR3 here is CASSSSRLAGEETQYF. The CDR3 nucleotides are TGTGCCAGCAGCTCATCCCGACTAGCGGGAGAAGAGACCCAGTACTTC.